This T cell receptor beta chain is drawn from a study of T cells in localized non-small cell lung cancer. This CDR3 region has 14 residues. V lost 4 bases to trimming and J lost 7 bases, with 15 bases between them. Germline V gives CDR1 SGHTS, CDR2 YDEGEE. Whole-study results and caveats: Compared with tumor, uninvolved adjacent lung displayed greater T cell clonality, ranking highest overall. Among the top 100 tumor clones, a median around 57 appeared in adjacent lung. Greater blood T cell density accompanied longer overall survival. Sequencing was limited to one tumor region, leaving the possibility of heterogeneity open.

The table came from immunoSEQ multiplex PCR; TCRdb's copy has only in-frame clones and leaves some out. There are just under 20,000 clones in the sample; over 75% occur only once, and almost 8.5% lies in the top ten. Comment on this clone: Its antigen is not known.

This specimen consisted of peripheral blood, obtained before any cancer treatment. The clonotype comes from a man aged 40 to 70 with stage I lung adenocarcinoma. The chain links TRBV5-8 to TRBJ2-1; tentatively, D is TRBD2 (6 bases). The CDR3 nucleotides read TGTGCCAGCAGCCTCGGACTATTTTTGAATGAGCAGTTCTTC. This translates into CASSLGLFLNEQFF.